The 19 T cell receptor beta chains reported below all come from one sample, sequenced in a study of T-cell memory formation after mild COVID-19. Using its own MiXCR run on the 5' RACE reads, TCRdb lists one record per CDR3 protein. The profile shows 380,000 or so distinct CDR3 sequences, approximately 14% of them singletons. The sequencing input was PBMCs or a T cell subset sorted from them (not recorded which). The receptors were sampled from a man younger than 30 who had mild COVID-19 (a few samples of this study predate the infection). Cell type and time point are not known.

The chain couples TRBV7-2 to TRBJ2-3; perhaps D is TRBD1 or TRBD2 (5 bases each). The CDR3 is 14 residues long. In germline, CDR1 is SGHTA, CDR2 FQGNSA. V was shortened by 5 bases and J by 0 bases, with 9 bases between the two germline ends. The CDR3 region has the DNA TGTGCCAGCAGCACTAGGGACAGCACAGATACGCAGTATTTT. As protein: CASSTRDSTDTQYF.

A few counts support this clonotype. The V gene is TRBV4-3, the J gene TRBJ2-5; D may correspond to TRBD1 or TRBD2 (5 bases each). The CDR3 spans 13 residues. Germline lookup yields CDR1 LGHNA and CDR2 YSLEER. Trimming removed 5 bases from V and 5 bases from J, with 12 bases in between. As DNA, the CDR3 is TGCGCCAGCAGCTCGGGGACGTTGGAGACCCAGTACTTC. Amino acids: CASSSGTLETQYF.

The V call is TRBV6-4, the J call TRBJ2-3; 9 bases map to TRBD2. The germline V gene has CDR1 MRHNA and CDR2 SNTAGT. The CDR3 has 14 amino acids. The trim removed 4 bases at V and 6 bases at J, leaving 5 bases unmatched. The CDR3 here is CASSVLAGSDTQYF. The DNA of the CDR3 is TGTGCCAGCAGTGTCCTAGCGGGGTCCGATACGCAGTATTTT.

This clonotype was counted a few times. The chain couples TRBV7-8 to TRBJ1-2; D is ambiguous. This CDR3 contains 14 residues. Per the germline V gene, CDR1 is SGHVS and CDR2 is FQNEAQ. The germline V and J ends were trimmed by 1 base and 8 bases, with 14 bases remaining between them. The CDR3, as DNA: TGTGCCAGCAGCTTAGAGGCAAACCCCTACGGCTACACCTTC. This translates into CASSLEANPYGYTF.

As DNA, the CDR3 is TGTGCCAGCAGCCATACCGGGACAGATATGAAAAAACTGTTTTTT. Translation: CASSHTGTDMKKLFF. The chain has TRBV3-1 and TRBJ1-4; TRBD1 agrees at 7 bases. Germline lookup yields CDR1 LGHDT and CDR2 YNNKEL (reference sequence). Trimming took 3 bases from V and 9 from J; bases not matched to a gene: 10. The CDR3 contains 15 residues.

This clonotype was found a few times. The gene calls are TRBV4-2 and TRBJ1-2; the D is unclear. The CDR3 sequence is 20 residues long. Germline CDR1 reads LGHNA; CDR2 reads YNFKEQ. V lost 0 bases, J lost 3 bases, and 26 bases lay in between. Here the CDR3 DNA reads TGTGCCAGCAGCCAAGAATTTATTCGCCTAGGAGGGATCGAGCACTATGGCTACACCTTC. This codes for CASSQEFIRLGGIEHYGYTF.

This clonotype has just a few counts. The CDR3 spells CASSQDGGTPTGELFF. CDR3 nucleotides: TGCGCCAGCAGCCAAGATGGGGGCACCCCAACCGGGGAGCTGTTTTTT. The chain joins TRBV4-1 to TRBJ2-2, with D possibly TRBD1 on 6 matching bases. Deletions cut 0 bases from V and 5 bases from J, with 13 bases between. The CDR3 extends over 16 amino acids. Germline CDR1 and CDR2: MGHRA and YSYEKL.

This clonotype was picked up a small number of times. The chain employs TRBV5-1 and TRBJ1-1, with D unclear. Germline V lookup: CDR1 SGHRS, CDR2 YFSETQ. The CDR3 is made up of 15 amino acids. V lost 4 bases and J 2 bases, leaving 15 bases between the germline ends. CDR3 sequence (DNA): TGCGCCAGCAGCCGCCGTTCGCCCCGAAACACTGAAGCTTTCTTT. Amino acid sequence: CASSRRSPRNTEAFF.

This clonotype has just a few counts. The rearrangement joins TRBV19 to TRBJ2-5; D gene uncertain. The V gene's germline CDR1 is LNHDA and CDR2 SQIVND (reference sequence). V lost 6 bases and J lost 2, with 13 bases in between. The CDR3 is 14 amino acids. CDR3 DNA: TGTGCCAGTAGCCCCTCCAGTGCACAAGAGACCCAGTACTTC. As protein: CASSPSSAQETQYF. Full variable domain (remainder filled in from reference TRBV19 and TRBJ2-5): DGGITQSPKYLFRKEGQNVTLSCEQNLNHDAMYWYRQDPGQGLRLIYYSQIVNDFQKGDIAEGYSVSREKKESFPLTVTSAQKNPTAFYLCASSPSSAQETQYFGPGTRLLVL.

The sample holds many counts of this clonotype. The chain is built from TRBV9 and TRBJ2-1; no clear D. V was trimmed by 1 base and J by 1 base, leaving 6 bases between them. Germline V CDR1 and CDR2: SGDLS, YYNGEE. This CDR3 comprises 14 residues. The CDR3 DNA is TGTGCCAGCAGCGTAAAAGGTTCCTACAATGAGCAGTTCTTC. Translated: CASSVKGSYNEQFF.

This clonotype has a handful of counts. V and J are TRBV3-1 and TRBJ2-3, with a possible D match to TRBD2 (6 bases). The germline gives CDR1 LGHDT, CDR2 YNNKEL (reference sequence). The CDR3 length is 13 residues. V lost 3 bases and J 5 bases, leaving 9 bases between the germline ends. CDR3 DNA: TGTGCCAGCAGCCATTACGGGGGAGATACGCAGTATTTT. Translation gives CASSHYGGDTQYF.

The chain couples TRBV4-1 to TRBJ2-7; a possible D gene is TRBD1 (6 bases). Trimming shortened V by 4 bases and J by 9 bases, and 22 bases separated the two germline ends. CDR3 length equals 15 residues. Germline CDR1 MGHRA, CDR2 YSYEKL. CDR3 sequence (DNA): TGCGCCAGCAGCCTGAGTGTTGGGGGCGCGACAGGGCAGTACTTC. It codes for CASSLSVGGATGQYF.

V gene TRBV10-3 combines with J gene TRBJ1-1; 9 bases are a match to TRBD1. Per germline, CDR1 ENHRY and CDR2 SYGVKD. The CDR3 contains 14 residues. Trimming took 6 bases from V and 8 from J; bases not matched to a gene: 10. The CDR3 sequence is CAISPGQGIIEAFF. CDR3 DNA sequence: TGTGCCATCAGCCCGGGACAGGGAATAATCGAAGCTTTCTTT.

The rearrangement uses TRBV10-3 and TRBJ2-3; D not certain. Trimming stripped 2 bases from V and 2 bases from J, with 14 bases between. This CDR3 contains 16 residues. The germline CDR1 and CDR2 sequences are ENHRY and SYGVKD. The CDR3 DNA follows: TGTGCCATCAGTGAGGCCTCCGAAGTTGTCACAGATACGCAGTATTTT. Amino acids: CAISEASEVVTDTQYF.

This chain uses TRBV24-1 with TRBJ1-5; 9 bases fit TRBD1. The germline V gene has CDR1 KGHDR and CDR2 SFDVKD. V shed 9 bases, J shed 4 bases, and the junction held 30 bases outside the gene matches. The length of the CDR3 is 22 residues. CDR3 bases: TGTGCCACCCCCAGGGCTGAAGTAGGTCCAGGACAGGGGCCAGCCTGTAATCAGCCCCAGCATTTT. Residues: CATPRAEVGPGQGPACNQPQHF.

In this sample, this clonotype turned up a few times. The V and J genes are TRBV12-3 or TRBV12-4 and TRBJ2-3, with D perhaps matching TRBD1 (6 bases). The ends were cut back, 7 bases at V and 0 bases at J, with 17 bases in the middle. The CDR3 is made up of 16 amino acids. Here the CDR3 reads CASTIRLTGSTDTQYF. The CDR3 DNA follows: TGTGCCAGCACTATCAGATTGACAGGCAGCACAGATACGCAGTATTTT.

This clonotype was detected many times. The CDR3 reads CASSLGGGAQTQYF. The DNA of the CDR3 is TGTGCCAGCAGCTTAGGCGGGGGGGCGCAGACCCAGTACTTC. V gene TRBV7-3 combines with J gene TRBJ2-5; 9 positions match TRBD2. This CDR3 has 14 residues. The junction had 4 bases not matched to a gene; V was cut back by 2 bases and J by 6 bases. Germline CDR1 reads SGHTA; CDR2 reads FQGTGA.

This clonotype has only a few counts. The J gene is TRBJ2-1, the V gene TRBV12-3 or TRBV12-4; 7 bases are a match to TRBD1. The V and J ends lost 6 bases and 0 bases, in that order; junction bases with no gene match: 11. This CDR3 region has 17 residues. CDR3 sequence: CASRQRTGDSSYNEQFF. CDR3 DNA sequence: TGTGCCAGCAGACAGCGGACAGGCGATAGCTCCTACAATGAGCAGTTCTTC.

The CDR3 spells CASSSAPVGELFF. As DNA, the CDR3 is TGTGCCAGCAGCTCCGCCCCGGTGGGGGAGCTGTTTTTT. The chain has TRBV7-2 and TRBJ2-2; D not resolved. The length of the CDR3 is 13 residues. V shed 4 bases and J shed 8 bases, with 11 bases lying between them. CDR1 SGHTA and CDR2 FQGNSA come from the germline V gene.